One sample yielded the 7 T cell receptor beta chains listed below, sequenced in a study of T cell repertoires in cytomegalovirus infection. No cognate antigen is known for these TCRs. A single record per CDR3 protein comes from TCRdb applying MiXCR to the reads. The table has hundreds of thousands of distinct CDR3 sequences, about a third seen once; the top ten hold around an eighth. The sequenced sample was cultured CD8+ T cells from PBMCs, obtained from culture after CMV antigen stimulation. These receptor sequences come from a human donor in good health (CMV status not recorded). Some clones in this sample may be carry-over from other donors' samples.

This clonotype has only a few counts. The V gene is TRBV7-6, the J gene TRBJ2-4; 7 positions agree with TRBD2. The CDR3 loop spans 16 amino acids. The V segment lost 4 bases and the J segment 0 bases; nucleotides outside the gene matches: 6. Germline CDR1 SGHVS, CDR2 FNYEAQ. This chain's CDR3 is CASSWEGSLAKNIQYF. For the CDR3, the DNA is TGTGCCAGCAGCTGGGAGGGGTCCTTAGCCAAAAACATTCAGTACTTC.

This clonotype has a count of ten or more. The chain uses TRBV7-2 and TRBJ1-5, with a tentative D call TRBD1 (6 bases). CDR1 and CDR2 from the germline V gene are SGHTA and FQGNSA. CDR3 length: 15 residues. V lost 2 bases to trimming and J lost 3 bases, with 11 bases between them. CDR3 nucleotides: TGTGCCAGCAGCTTAAATCAGGGGTACAATCAGCCCCAGCATTTT. This encodes CASSLNQGYNQPQHF.

This clonotype occurred a few times. The V gene is TRBV7-9, the J gene TRBJ1-1, with TRBD1 as a possible D gene (5 bases). This CDR3 spans 15 amino acids. Between the trimmed V and J ends, which lost 5 bases and 10 bases, there was a span of 23 bases. Germline CDR1 SEHNR, CDR2 FQNEAQ (reference sequence). CDR3 protein: CASSQPALRGWGAFF. For the CDR3, the DNA is TGTGCCAGCAGCCAGCCCGCCCTTCGGGGCTGGGGAGCTTTCTTT.

The chain couples TRBV10-3 to TRBJ2-7, with a tentative D call TRBD2 (5 bases). CDR3 length equals 14 residues. CDR1 is ENHRY, CDR2 SYGVKD, per germline. Trimming took off 2 bases at V and 2 bases at J, with 10 bases between the two ends. For the CDR3, the DNA is TGTGCCATCAGTGAGGGACTCCCTCCCTACGAGCAGTACGTC. It codes for CAISEGLPPYEQYV.

This chain uses TRBV20-1 with TRBJ2-5; 12 nucleotides line up with TRBD2. J gave up 1 base and V 6 bases, and 3 bases lay outside the gene matches. This CDR3 comprises 14 residues. CDR1 DFQATT and CDR2 SNEGSKA come from the germline V gene (reference sequence). CDR3 DNA: TGCAGTGCCAGACTAGCGGGGGCCCAAGAGACCCAGTACTTC. Translated, it gives CSARLAGAQETQYF.

The sample holds many counts of this clonotype. The chain links TRBV7-9 to TRBJ1-2; the match to TRBD1 covers 10 bases. There are 16 residues in the CDR3. V shed 1 base, J shed 8 bases, and the junction held 10 bases outside the gene matches. The germline CDR1 and CDR2 sequences are SEHNR and FQNEAQ (reference sequence). This CDR3 reads CASSLGGTGAFGGYTF. In DNA, the CDR3 is TGTGCCAGCAGCTTAGGAGGGACAGGGGCCTTCGGGGGCTACACCTTC.

The chain combines TRBV5-1 with TRBJ1-4; D is ambiguous. The germline V gene has CDR1 SGHRS and CDR2 YFSETQ. The CDR3 totals 13 residues. The ends were cut back, 2 bases at V and 4 bases at J, with 6 bases in the middle. In DNA form, the CDR3 reads TGCGCCAGCAGCTTTGCTCTTAATGAAAAACTGTTTTTT. Translating it yields CASSFALNEKLFF.